Below are 24 T cell receptor beta chains sequenced from a single sample in a study of blood T cells in healthy people across ages. A second PCR, run for roughly 7 to 12 cycles, used a sample-barcoded 5' primer plus a J-beta primer mix. TCRdb re-called the 5' RACE reads with MiXCR, one entry per CDR3 protein. The sample consists of roughly 800,000 distinct CDR3 sequences, 25% of them appearing once. A further study also used this sample, focusing on T cells of mothers and their children.

The specimen was blood. These receptors all come from a boy younger than 18 in good health.

Only a few counts were recorded for this clonotype. The CDR3 DNA reads TGCAGCCACGCGCAGGACAGTTTTCTACCCGATCCCAGCGAGCAGTTCTTC. Translating it yields CSHAQDSFLPDPSEQFF. The chain combines TRBV29-1 with TRBJ2-1; tentative D call: TRBD1 (6 bases). Germline V lookup: CDR1 SQVTM, CDR2 ANQGSEA. The CDR3 totals 17 residues. Deletions cut 8 bases from V and 10 bases from J, with 33 bases between.

The rearrangement uses TRBV27 and TRBJ2-5; D unclear. The CDR3 length is 12 residues. From germline, CDR1 is MNHEY and CDR2 SMNVEV (reference sequence). The germline V and J ends were trimmed by 3 bases and 5 bases, with 7 bases remaining between them. CDR3 coding DNA: TGTGCCAGCAGTTTCAAATGGGAGACCCAGTACTTC. Its protein product is CASSFKWETQYF.

A note on this clonotype: This may be a read error: a much more frequent sequence differs by one nucleotide. The chain has TRBV27 and TRBJ2-6, with D hard to call. The CDR3 is made up of 13 amino acids. Germline V gives CDR1 MNHEY, CDR2 SMNVEV (reference sequence). Trimming left V 1 base short and J 3 bases short, with 1 base between. The CDR3 nucleotides read TGTGCCAGCAGTTTATTTGGGGCCAACGTCCTGACTTTC. Translating gives CASSLFGANVLTF.

The chain links TRBV5-4 to TRBJ2-1; TRBD2 agrees at 8 bases. The DNA end is more similar to TRBJ2-7, so the J call may be wrong. The CDR3 extends over 18 amino acids. Germline loops: CDR1 SGHNT, CDR2 YYREEE (reference sequence). The CDR3 bases are TGTGCCAGCAGCTTCCGACATAAATCCGGGAGGGACCCCTACGAGCAGTACTTC. Protein sequence: CASSFRHKSGRDPYEQYF.

This clonotype was recorded a few times. CDR3 nucleotides: TGCGCCAGCAGCCAAGAGCCGGGAGGTCGCTACAATGAGCAGTTCTTC. It translates to CASSQEPGGRYNEQFF. V and J are TRBV4-3 and TRBJ2-1, with 7 nucleotides matching TRBD2. Germline CDR1 LGHNA, CDR2 YSLEER. The CDR3 has 16 residues. V shed 0 bases and J 3 bases; nucleotides not matched to a gene: 5.

This clonotype was picked up a small number of times. This sequence joins TRBV5-1 and TRBJ2-3; 8 bases align to TRBD1. J was trimmed by 3 bases and V by 4 bases; bases with no gene match: 7. The CDR3 is 15 residues long. CDR1 SGHRS and CDR2 YFSETQ come from the germline V gene. The CDR3 bases are TGCGCCAGCAGCCCCGGACAGGGATCTACAGATACGCAGTATTTT. Encoded protein: CASSPGQGSTDTQYF.

V gene TRBV6-5 combines with J gene TRBJ2-1; D uncertain. The assigned J gene may be wrong: the sequence end matches TRBJ2-5 better. The CDR3 length is 13 residues. The germline CDR1 and CDR2 sequences are MNHEY and SVGAGI. CDR3 sequence (DNA): TGTGCCAGCAGTTCTCGGAGACAAGAGACCCAGTACTTC. This encodes CASSSRRQETQYF.

V is TRBV20-1 and J is TRBJ2-7, with 7 nucleotides matching TRBD1. The V and J ends lost 2 bases and 4 bases, in that order; junction bases with no gene match: 14. Germline loops: CDR1 DFQATT, CDR2 SNEGSKA (reference sequence). The CDR3 is 16 residues long. CDR3 residues: CSARPQGGEGWYEQYF. The CDR3 nucleotides are TGCAGTGCTAGACCCCAAGGGGGCGAGGGCTGGTACGAGCAGTACTTC.

This clonotype came up a few times. The chain has TRBV27 and TRBJ2-2; D unclear. This CDR3 spans 15 amino acids. Germline V gene sequence: CDR1 MNHEY, CDR2 SMNVEV (reference sequence). Trimming stripped 3 bases from V and 8 bases from J, with 16 bases between. The CDR3 here is CASSFRSIFGGELFF. The CDR3 DNA reads as TGTGCCAGCAGTTTCCGGTCGATCTTCGGTGGGGAGCTGTTTTTT.

The chain links TRBV20-1 to TRBJ2-1; D call uncertain. The CDR3 covers 15 residues. The V end lost 2 bases, the J end lost 8 bases, and 19 bases lay between the germline ends. Germline CDR1 and CDR2: DFQATT and SNEGSKA (reference sequence). CDR3 coding DNA: TGCAGTGCTAGACCTTGGGCGAAGGAGTACGATGAGCAGTTCTTC. Protein sequence: CSARPWAKEYDEQFF.

The chain joins TRBV6-5 to TRBJ1-4; 10 positions match TRBD1. V gave up 5 bases and J gave up 8 bases; unmatched junction bases: 5. Germline V gives CDR1 MNHEY, CDR2 SVGAGI. The CDR3 spans 14 residues. This CDR3 is CASSRDRGYEKLFF. The CDR3 nucleotides read TGTGCCAGCAGTCGGGACAGGGGATACGAAAAACTGTTTTTT.

The rearrangement links TRBV7-2 to TRBJ2-5, with 10 bases matching TRBD2. The DNA matches TRBJ2-1 better at its end, which makes the J call doubtful. The CDR3 loop spans 17 amino acids. The germline gives CDR1 SGHTA, CDR2 FQGNSA. CDR3 protein: CASSWHMSGGDYNEQFF. CDR3 DNA sequence: TGTGCCAGCAGCTGGCACATGAGCGGGGGGGATTACAATGAGCAGTTCTTC.

This clonotype has a handful of counts. V gene TRBV20-1 combines with J gene TRBJ1-2; D may be TRBD1 (6 bases). V shed 3 bases and J shed 2 bases, with 7 bases lying between them. Germline lookup yields CDR1 DFQATT and CDR2 SNEGSKA (reference sequence). The CDR3 length is 12 residues. The chain's CDR3 is CSASDRNYGYTF. CDR3 nucleotides: TGCAGTGCTAGTGACAGGAACTATGGCTACACCTTC.

A word on this clonotype: Compared with germline, one end of the junction differs, possibly owing to a read error. CDR3 sequence: CASSLQGSGTGTQYF. The CDR3, as DNA: TGTGCTAGCAGCTTACAGGGGTCTGGCACAGGTACGCAGTATTTT. The rearrangement links TRBV7-7 to TRBJ2-3; 7 bases are a match to TRBD1. The CDR3 length is 15 residues. Germline CDR1 reads SSHAT; CDR2 reads FNYEAQ (reference sequence).

This clonotype was seen only a few times. J is TRBJ2-7 and V is TRBV7-2, with TRBD2 matching over 8 bases. Germline CDR1 SGHTA, CDR2 FQGNSA. Trimming at V came to 6 bases and at J to 6 bases, leaving 7 bases not matched to a gene. This CDR3 is 13 amino acids long. The CDR3 nucleotides read TGTGCCAGCAGGCATCCGGGAGGGCCCGAGCAGTACTTC. The encoded protein is CASRHPGGPEQYF.

This clonotype has just a few counts. Given the absence of the conserved phenylalanine or tryptophan at the CDR3 end, a read error is likely. This chain connects TRBV7-2 to TRBJ1-5, with 8 bases identical to TRBD1. The germline V gene has CDR1 SGHTA and CDR2 FQGNSA. V shed 3 bases and J 5 bases; nucleotides not matched to a gene: 9. This CDR3 has 16 residues. CDR3 nucleotide sequence: TGTGCCAGCAGCTTGGTCACAGGGGGAGGGGATCAGCCCCAGCATCTT. Protein: CASSLVTGGGDQPQHL.

This clonotype appeared many times. The chain couples TRBV28 to TRBJ2-5, with D tentatively TRBD1 or TRBD2 (5 bases each). Germline CDR1 MDHEN, CDR2 SYDVKM. With 4 bases removed from V and 5 bases from J, the gap between germline ends came to 20 bases. The CDR3 is 16 residues long. The CDR3 nucleotides are TGTGCCAGCAGTTCAACTCGGAGGACATCGCGGGAGACCCAGTACTTC. It is translated as CASSSTRRTSRETQYF.

The chain combines TRBV20-1 with TRBJ2-5; D is unclear. The J call may be wrong; the DNA end is better matched by TRBJ2-7. Germline assignment: CDR1 DFQATT and CDR2 SNEGSKA (reference sequence). The CDR3 sequence is 14 residues long. The CDR3 loop is CSARDTELGGEQYF. CDR3 sequence (DNA): TGCAGTGCTAGGGATACAGAGCTCGGCGGCGAGCAGTACTTC.

This sequence joins TRBV29-1 and TRBJ2-5, with 9 bases lining up with TRBD1. Looked up from germline, CDR1 is SQVTM and CDR2 is ANQGSEA. This CDR3 region has 15 residues. Trimming at V came to 2 bases and at J to 3 bases, leaving 7 bases not matched to a gene. This CDR3 is CSVEPRWDREETQYF. DNA for the CDR3: TGCAGCGTTGAACCAAGATGGGACAGGGAAGAGACCCAGTACTTC.

This clonotype was found a few times. The chain links TRBV29-1 to TRBJ2-3, with no clear D. Germline assignment: CDR1 SQVTM and CDR2 ANQGSEA. The CDR3 sequence is 13 residues long. V shed 6 bases and J shed 2 bases, with 12 bases lying between them. The CDR3 loop reads CSVGNTFTDTQYF. The CDR3 coding sequence is TGCAGCGTGGGCAATACCTTCACAGATACGCAGTATTTT.

This clonotype came up a few times. V gene TRBV6-2 or TRBV6-3 combines with J gene TRBJ2-7; D may be TRBD1 or TRBD2 (5 bases each). The CDR3 is 15 residues long. Germline assignment: CDR1 MNHEY and CDR2 SVGEGT. V was shortened by 7 bases and J by 4 bases, with 20 bases between the two germline ends. CDR3 amino acids: CASTYSGRAIYEQYF. CDR3 nucleotide sequence: TGTGCCAGCACCTACAGCGGCAGGGCGATATACGAGCAGTACTTC.

The rearrangement joins TRBV4-2 to TRBJ2-1, with TRBD1 matching over 7 bases. Germline CDR1 LGHNA, CDR2 YNFKEQ. The CDR3 contains 15 residues. V shed 1 base and J 6 bases; nucleotides not matched to a gene: 6. CDR3 nucleotides: TGTGCCAGCAGCCAAGCCGGGACAGAGATCAATGAGCAGTTCTTC. Translating it yields CASSQAGTEINEQFF.

The chain carries TRBV7-6 and TRBJ2-1, with TRBD1 as a possible D gene (6 bases). The V gene lost 2 bases and the J gene lost 4 bases, with 9 bases spanning the gap. This CDR3 comprises 14 residues. From germline, CDR1 is SGHVS and CDR2 FNYEAQ. CDR3 amino acids: CASSLKTGYNEQFF. In DNA, the CDR3 is TGTGCCAGCAGCTTAAAAACAGGGTACAATGAGCAGTTCTTC. The variable domain in full, completed from reference TRBV7-6 and TRBJ2-1, reads GAGVSQSPRYKVTKRGQDVALRCDPISGHVSLYWYRQALGQGPEFLTYFNYEAQQDKSGLPNDRFSAERPEGSISTLTIQRTEQRDSAMYRCASSLKTGYNEQFFGPGTRLTVL.

The table lists this clonotype with a few counts. The CDR3 reads CASRGILNTEAFF. The CDR3 DNA is TGCGCCAGCAGGGGAATACTAAACACTGAAGCTTTCTTT. The chain uses TRBV4-1 and TRBJ1-1, with D uncertain. The germline gives CDR1 MGHRA, CDR2 YSYEKL. The CDR3 loop spans 13 amino acids. Trimming removed 6 bases from V and 2 bases from J, with 10 bases in between.